The entry that follows covers one TCR beta chain sequence. Its antigen is not identified. These data belong to a study of cytomegalovirus exposure and HLA in healthy donors. The CDR3 is made up of 15 amino acids. V gave up 6 bases and J gave up 4 bases, with 15 bases separating them. Germline V lookup: CDR1 MNHEY, CDR2 SVGAGI. The primer mix had 60 Vbeta and 13 Jbeta primers. Data came from immunoSEQ multiplex PCR; TCRdb stores just in-frame clones and leaves some out. Of around 150,000 clones in the sample, over 60% were seen once. Study conclusions and caveats: In an earlier analysis, productive rearrangement rates for most beta V segments clustered near 87% or 30%. High sensitivity and specificity were reportedly achieved when the classifier diagnosed cytomegalovirus status.

The gene calls are TRBV6-5 and TRBJ2-2; D uncertain. This sequence was found in a man aged 35-49 years in good health and CMV-seronegative. Sequenced material: PBMCs. The CDR3 protein is CASSRVAPPTGELFF. The CDR3 DNA is TGTGCCAGCAGCCGAGTAGCCCCGCCCACCGGGGAGCTGTTTTTT.